The 15 T cell receptor beta chains below come from one sample, sequenced in a study of post-analysis software for immune sequencing data. The study's findings and limits: About five TRBV segments, including TRBV5-6, TRBV5-1 and TRBV20-1, were more frequent in patients than controls.

Incorporated into the TCR beta cDNA libraries were unique molecular identifiers, which served to reduce PCR and sequencing biases. A single record per CDR3 protein comes from TCRdb applying MiXCR to the PCR reads. The sample includes about 680,000 distinct CDR3 sequences, roughly three fifths of them seen just once. These receptors' targets are unknown. The specimen was blood. The source is a girl aged 2-10 years with multiple sclerosis.

The chain joins TRBV6-5 to TRBJ2-7; D may correspond to TRBD1 or TRBD2 (5 bases each). This CDR3 has 14 residues. From germline, CDR1 is MNHEY and CDR2 SVGAGI. The ends were cut back, 2 bases at V and 5 bases at J, with 13 bases in the middle. CDR3 DNA sequence: TGTGCCAGCAGTTACAGTGGGGGTTTCAACGAGCAGTACTTC. It codes for CASSYSGGFNEQYF.

V usage is TRBV27 and J usage is TRBJ2-1; D remains ambiguous. This CDR3 has 16 amino acids. Germline-derived CDR1 and CDR2 are MNHEY and SMNVEV (reference sequence). V was cut by 2 bases and J by 0 bases, with 11 bases left in between. CDR3 loop: CASSLSELHSYNEQFF. In DNA form, the CDR3 reads TGTGCCAGCAGTTTAAGCGAACTTCACTCCTACAATGAGCAGTTCTTC.

With regard to this clonotype: Germline and junction disagree at one end, which may indicate a read error. J is TRBJ1-1 and V is TRBV28, with 7 bases aligning to TRBD1. This CDR3 is 14 amino acids long. The germline CDR1 and CDR2 sequences are MDHEN and SYDVKM. The CDR3 bases are TGTGCCAGCAGGAACAGGGGTATGAACACTGATGCTTGCTTT. This translates into CASRNRGMNTDACF.

The J gene is TRBJ2-1, the V gene TRBV5-1, with 13 positions matching TRBD2. This CDR3 is built from 17 residues. V gave up 0 bases and J gave up 7 bases; unmatched junction bases: 7. Germline V gene data show CDR1 as SGHRS and CDR2 as YFSETQ. The CDR3 loop is CASSLEGLAGTFNEQFF. CDR3 DNA sequence: TGCGCCAGCAGCTTGGAGGGACTAGCGGGAACGTTTAATGAGCAGTTCTTC.

The chain has TRBV6-5 and TRBJ2-5; D could derive from TRBD1 or TRBD2 (5 bases each). The end of the DNA fits TRBJ2-7 better, so the J call may be wrong. Germline assignment: CDR1 MNHEY and CDR2 SVGAGI. The CDR3 has 14 amino acids. The CDR3 here is CASSTGAKPYEQYF. CDR3 coding DNA: TGTGCCAGCAGTACCGGGGCAAAGCCCTACGAGCAGTACTTC.

This clonotype has only a few counts. The chain carries TRBV29-1 and TRBJ2-7; tentatively, D is TRBD2 (5 bases). The DNA end is more similar to TRBJ2-5, so the J call may be wrong. CDR3 size: 11 residues. The germline V gene has CDR1 SQVTM and CDR2 ANQGSEA. In DNA, the CDR3 is TGCAGCGTTGAGAGCGGAGCGACCCAGTACTTC. Its translation is CSVESGATQYF.

The chain combines TRBV7-3 with TRBJ2-3, with 7 bases matching TRBD2. The CDR3 is 14 amino acids. V lost 5 bases to trimming and J lost 0 bases; unmatched junction nucleotides: 2. Germline-derived CDR1 and CDR2 are SGHTA and FQGTGA. The CDR3 loop reads CASSPRESTDTQYF. CDR3 DNA sequence: TGTGCCAGCAGCCCGCGGGAGAGCACAGATACGCAGTATTTT. The variable domain in full, with the rest retrieved from reference TRBV7-3 and TRBJ2-3, is GAGVSQTPSNKVTEKGKYVELRCDPISGHTALYWYRQSLGQGPEFLIYFQGTGAADDSGLPNDRFFAVRPEGSVSTLKIQRTERGDSAVYLCASSPRESTDTQYFGPGTRLTVL.

The chain recombines TRBV20-1 with TRBJ1-4; D remains ambiguous. This CDR3 contains 13 residues. The germline CDR1 and CDR2 sequences are DFQATT and SNEGSKA (reference sequence). Trimming took off 6 bases at V and 7 bases at J, with 15 bases between the two ends. The CDR3 DNA reads as TGCAGTGCACGACCGTTAGGTCTTGAAAAACTGTTTTTT. Protein product: CSARPLGLEKLFF.

In nucleotides, the CDR3 is TGTGCCAGCAGTTTAGGTGTACTTTATGGCTACACCTTC. Translation: CASSLGVLYGYTF. The chain links TRBV12-3 or TRBV12-4 to TRBJ1-2; no clear D gene. This CDR3 comprises 13 residues. V lost 1 base and J 5 bases, leaving 8 bases between the germline ends.

This clonotype was picked up a small number of times. The V and J genes are TRBV6-1 and TRBJ2-7; perhaps TRBD2 as D (5 bases). Trimming took 2 bases from V and 7 from J, leaving 9 bases between them. This CDR3 is built from 12 residues. The V gene's germline CDR1 is MNHNS and CDR2 SASEGT. The CDR3 DNA reads TGTGCCAGCAGTGAACCCGGGAATGAGCAGTACTTC. Its translation is CASSEPGNEQYF.

The CDR3 DNA follows: TGTGCCAGCAGTCGGACAGGGGGCCATAGCAATCAGCCCCAGCATTTT. Protein sequence: CASSRTGGHSNQPQHF. The chain is built from TRBV12-3 or TRBV12-4 and TRBJ1-5, with TRBD1 identical over 11 bases. Trimming at V came to 5 bases and at J to 0 bases, leaving 3 bases not matched to a gene. This CDR3 comprises 16 residues.

V is TRBV29-1 and J is TRBJ1-1, with D perhaps TRBD1 (5 bases). Looked up from germline, CDR1 is SQVTM and CDR2 is ANQGSEA. Between the trimmed V and J ends, which lost 7 bases and 5 bases, there was a span of 14 bases. The CDR3 spans 12 residues. CDR3: CSGDNRGTEAFF. The CDR3 bases are TGCAGCGGCGACAACCGGGGGACTGAAGCTTTCTTT. Drawing the rest from reference TRBV29-1 and TRBJ1-1, the complete variable domain is SAVISQKPSRDICQRGTSLTIQCQVDSQVTMMFWYRQQPGQSLTLIATANQGSEATYESGFVIDKFPISRPNLTFSTLTVSNMSPEDSSIYLCSGDNRGTEAFFGQGTRLTVV.

The chain employs TRBV30 and TRBJ1-1; possibly TRBD1 for D (5 bases). Trimming pared 5 bases from V and 4 bases from J, leaving 11 bases between. Germline lookup yields CDR1 GTSNPN and CDR2 SVGIG (reference sequence). The CDR3 is made up of 12 amino acids. CDR3 nucleotides: TGTGCCTGGGGAGGAGACAGCACTGAAGCTTTCTTT. It is translated as CAWGGDSTEAFF.

Points on this clonotype: One end of the junction varies from germline; a read error may be responsible. V gene TRBV11-1 combines with J gene TRBJ2-1, with TRBD1 identical over 10 bases. CDR1 is SGHAT and CDR2 is FQDESV in the germline V gene (reference sequence). CDR3 length: 15 amino acids. The CDR3 DNA follows: TGTGCCAGCAGTTTAGGACAGGGGGTGGTCTATGAGCAGTTCTTC. It translates to CASSLGQGVVYEQFF.

This clonotype appeared a few times. This chain links TRBV5-1 with TRBJ2-3, with a tentative D call TRBD1 (6 bases). The germline V and J ends were trimmed by 0 bases and 2 bases, with 10 bases remaining between them. Looked up from germline, CDR1 is SGHRS and CDR2 is YFSETQ. The CDR3 covers 15 residues. CDR3 sequence reads: CASSLEGDYTDTQYF. CDR3 DNA sequence: TGCGCCAGCAGCTTGGAGGGGGATTACACAGATACGCAGTATTTT.